This paragraph covers one T cell receptor beta chain sequence. The antigen is undetermined. The sample holds other DNA sequences that translate to the same CDR3. Germline V lookup: CDR1 MGHRA, CDR2 YSYEKL. The CDR3 extends over 13 amino acids. V lost 2 bases, J lost 7 bases, and 12 bases lay in between. The planned depth of sequencing spanned 1 in 200,000 to 1 in 1 million T cells. Assay: immunoSEQ multiplex PCR; the TCRdb copy retains only in-frame clones and omits some. The data show nearly 300,000 clones, 76% seen once. The data are from a study of cytotoxic CD8 clonotypes in ibrutinib-treated CLL. Genomic DNA in a quantity of approximately 1.8 micrograms was derived from cryopreserved PBMCs for TCR beta libraries. Study-level results: In sustained-remission versus progressing patients, sampling times differed.

This TCR came from a human donor with chronic lymphocytic leukemia. V usage is TRBV4-1 and J usage is TRBJ2-7, with a weak D call TRBD2 (6 bases). The material was PBMCs, obtained at disease progression, from a patient treated with ibrutinib. CDR3 amino acids: CASSQLLAREQYF. CDR3 DNA sequence: TGCGCCAGCAGCCAACTTCTAGCGAGGGAGCAGTACTTC.